This T cell receptor (beta chain) was found in a study of T cell repertoires in cytomegalovirus infection. The wider study: Matching HLA type, along with CMV infection, was indicated by public TCR beta signatures. Study-level points and caveats: Cumulative frequency of public TCR beta families picked out carriers of CMV plus the relevant HLA. What dominated the ex vivo response were HLA-C-restricted CMV-specific TCR beta clonotypes.

MiXCR was run by TCRdb on the reads, yielding one entry per CDR3 protein. The data hold some 600,000 distinct CDR3 sequences, with around 24% observed a single time. Germline CDR1 reads LGHNA; CDR2 reads YSLEER. Trimming took 3 bases from V and 5 from J, leaving 16 bases between them. CDR3 length: 15 amino acids. As to this clonotype: Its target is unknown.

The TCR sequence derives from a human donor in good health (CMV status not recorded). Some clones in this sample may be carry-over from other donors' samples. Sequenced: CD8+ T cells from PBMCs. The chain combines TRBV4-3 with TRBJ2-5; either TRBD1 or TRBD2 may fit D (6 bases each). CDR3 sequence (DNA): TGCGCCAGCAGCCACACTAGAGGGGGGACGGAGACCCAGTACTTC. As protein: CASSHTRGGTETQYF.